The TCR beta chain under discussion was sequenced for a study of OX40 agonist ivuxolimab in advanced cancers. For context, the study as a whole: Ivuxolimab was a fully human IgG2 agonistic monoclonal antibody targeting the costimulatory receptor OX40 (CD134). The paper reports the monotherapy dose-escalation portion (N of about 50 patients) of the phase I ivuxolimab trial. Intravenous ivuxolimab was administered to patients every 2 weeks at six dose levels: 0.01, 0.1, 0.3, 1.5, 3 and 10 mg/kg. Partial responses occurred in three dose-escalation patients, of whom one had hepatocellular carcinoma and two had cutaneous melanoma. Of the 50 or so patients in dose escalation, 19 had hepatocellular carcinoma, about 15 had melanoma, 9 had renal cell carcinoma and 9 had head and neck cancer. A male proportion of roughly 85% and a mean age of approximately 61 years, ranging from about 23 to 79, were recorded for the dose-escalation cohort. Patients were allowed to have had prior anti-PD-1, anti-PD-L1 or anti-CTLA-4 therapy, and approximately 40% of the dose-escalation patients had previously received checkpoint inhibitors. The purpose of peripheral TCRbeta sequencing was to test whether ivuxolimab changed TCR sequence diversity and led to clonal T-cell expansion. What the authors observed across the whole study: In partial responders in the 0.1-3.0 mg/kg groups, normalized peripheral clonal expansion was found to be among the lowest, especially among CD8+ T cells. Antigen specificity was not determined for the clonally expanded peripheral T cells. After ivuxolimab, more expanded clones were found on average in CD8+ T cells than in CD4+ T cells. Low levels of normalized T-cell clonal expansion were also seen in some patients who did not respond. Clonal expansion of both CD4+ and CD8+ blood T cells was observed from baseline to week 6 at doses 0.1 to 3.0 mg/kg.

Concerning this clone itself: It lacks a known antigen. One base away there is no much larger clone; base qualities are not given.

CDR1 and CDR2, per the germline V gene (reference sequence), are LNHDA and SQIVND. V is reduced by 7 bases and J by 2 bases, leaving a spacing of 12 bases between them. Counted from cysteine to phenylalanine, this CDR3 has 15 amino acids. Of the read, only the CDR3 DNA is kept; its 45 bases are in frame from base 1. Patients with autoimmune disease history or receiving systemic immunosuppression were excluded from the trial. Peripheral blood for TCR sequencing was collected from all dose cohorts at baseline, on cycle 4 day 1, and on cycle 7 day 1. The samples were drawn from a first-in-human, open-label, multicenter phase I dose-escalation trial of ivuxolimab. The trial enrolled adults with locally advanced or metastatic head and neck squamous cell, hepatocellular, melanoma or renal cell carcinoma. Before TCR sequencing, CD4+ T cells and CD8+ T cells were sorted from peripheral blood as separate populations.

For sequencing of the TCRbeta CDR3 region, genomic DNA was extracted from the sorted cells. The immunoSEQ Assay was used for sequencing of TCRbeta CDR3 regions. TCRdb took over this immuneACCESS table, retaining in-frame rearrangements with V and J assigned. Such tables are incomplete; in checked studies, under half of the missing clones stem from an unresolved V gene, and the remainder is unexplained. The sample yields roughly 80,000 clones; approximately 82% were counted once. About 0.8% of the sample comes from the top ten. The chain is assembled from TRBV19 and TRBJ2-6; tentative D gene TRBD1, with 5 bases matching. This receptor was taken from an adult with an advanced solid tumor such as melanoma, head and neck, liver or kidney cancer. Here the sequenced sample was CD4+ or CD8+ T cells sorted from blood, taken in a trial of the OX40 agonist ivuxolimab. In nucleotides, the sequence is TGTGCCAGTACTTATTCAGGGACTGGGGCCAACGTCCTGACTTTC. This is translated as CASTYSGTGANVLTF.